Below are 27 T cell receptor beta chains sequenced from a single sample in a study of chronic HIV infection and antiretroviral therapy. MiXCR, run by TCRdb on the 5' RACE reads, gives a single entry per CDR3 protein. Counted here are about 48,000 distinct CDR3 sequences, about a fifth occurring once; the ten biggest clones make up under 3.5%. The sequencing sample was made of peripheral blood. These receptors were taken from an adult who had HIV and had not received antiretroviral therapy, or was an uninfected healthy control (not recorded which).

This clonotype has only a few counts. The V gene is TRBV28, the J gene TRBJ2-7; TRBD1 aligns across 7 bases. V shed 6 bases and J 2 bases; nucleotides not matched to a gene: 7. The germline gives CDR1 MDHEN, CDR2 SYDVKM. This CDR3 is built from 14 residues. CDR3 in amino acids: CASSPGTATYEQYF. In nucleotides, the CDR3 is TGTGCCAGCAGCCCCGGGACAGCTACCTACGAGCAGTACTTC.

This clonotype was recorded a few times. The genes are TRBV29-1 and TRBJ2-5; D call uncertain. Deletions cut 4 bases from V and 2 bases from J, with 8 bases between. The CDR3 spans 12 residues. The germline V gene has CDR1 SQVTM and CDR2 ANQGSEA. In DNA, the CDR3 is TGCAGCGTTGCTTGGGGACAAGAGACCCAGTACTTC. Translating it yields CSVAWGQETQYF.

This clonotype was seen a handful of times. The chain couples TRBV10-1 to TRBJ1-3; D gene unclear. From germline, CDR1 is WNHNN and CDR2 SYGVQD (reference sequence). This CDR3 region has 13 residues. Trimming left V 5 bases short and J 0 bases short, with 5 bases between. The CDR3 DNA sequence: TGCGCCAGCAGTCTGAGCTCTGGAAACACCATATATTTT. Encoded protein: CASSLSSGNTIYF.

This clonotype was seen at least ten times. This chain uses TRBV28 with TRBJ2-7; 8 positions agree with TRBD2. The CDR3 loop spans 13 amino acids. Trimming cost V 3 bases and J 7 bases; bases outside gene matches: 5. CDR1 and CDR2 (germline): MDHEN, SYDVKM. CDR3 loop: CASSFPLAVEQYF. For the CDR3, the DNA is TGTGCCAGCAGTTTCCCACTAGCGGTTGAGCAGTACTTC.

This chain joins TRBV27 and TRBJ2-4; D possibly uses TRBD1 or TRBD2 (5 bases each). Germline lookup yields CDR1 MNHEY and CDR2 SMNVEV (reference sequence). This CDR3 spans 13 amino acids. V dropped 0 bases and J dropped 15 bases, with 15 bases sitting between them. The CDR3 bases are TGTGCCAGCAGTTTATCCCCAGGGACGGATAGGTACTTC. Its translation is CASSLSPGTDRYF.

In this sample, this clonotype turned up a few times. The chain combines TRBV13 with TRBJ2-5; either TRBD1 or TRBD2 may supply D (5 bases each). Germline-derived CDR1 and CDR2 are PRHDT and FYEKMQ (reference sequence). Trimming took off 0 bases at V and 3 bases at J, with 11 bases between the two ends. The CDR3 runs 15 residues. The CDR3 is CASSLGTGPKETQYF. The CDR3 region has the DNA TGTGCCAGCAGCTTAGGTACGGGACCCAAAGAGACCCAGTACTTC. The full variable domain, completed using reference TRBV13 and TRBJ2-5, is AAGVIQSPRHLIKEKRETATLKCYPIPRHDTVYWYQQGPGQDPQFLISFYEKMQSDKGSIPDRFSAQQFSDYHSELNMSSLELGDSALYFCASSLGTGPKETQYFGPGTRLLVL.

The V call is TRBV10-2, the J call TRBJ1-2, with 8 bases aligning to TRBD1. Germline V gene data show CDR1 as WSHSY and CDR2 as SAAADI. The CDR3 loop spans 16 amino acids. V shed 2 bases and J 8 bases; nucleotides not matched to a gene: 13. CDR3 DNA: TGCGCCAGCAGTGAGGTGCAGGGGGCGCTCAGGCGGGGCTACACCTTC. This encodes CASSEVQGALRRGYTF.

The rearrangement joins TRBV20-1 to TRBJ1-1, with a possible D match to TRBD1 (5 bases). This CDR3 comprises 16 residues. V was clipped by 5 bases and J by 2 bases, with 21 bases between them. Germline CDR1 reads DFQATT; CDR2 reads SNEGSKA (reference sequence). Here the CDR3 reads CSAPLSGVQGNTEAFF. For the CDR3, the DNA is TGCAGTGCTCCCCTTTCGGGGGTTCAAGGCAACACTGAAGCTTTCTTT.

The chain links TRBV9 to TRBJ2-1; 14 bases agree with TRBD2. The CDR3 covers 16 residues. Germline CDR1 reads SGDLS; CDR2 reads YYNGEE. Unmatched junction bases numbered 3, after V lost 2 bases and J lost 5 bases. The CDR3 spells CASSVGLAGGNNEQFF. CDR3 bases: TGTGCCAGCAGCGTTGGACTAGCGGGAGGTAACAATGAGCAGTTCTTC.

This clonotype was seen only a few times. As DNA, the CDR3 is TGCAGCGAAAGCGCGGGTGGGGAGACCCAGTACTTC. Translated: CSESAGGETQYF. This chain connects TRBV29-1 to TRBJ2-5; D is possibly TRBD2 (5 bases). CDR1 and CDR2 (germline): SQVTM, ANQGSEA. Deletions cut 7 bases from V and 5 bases from J, with 14 bases between. The CDR3 contains 12 residues.

The chain employs TRBV5-1 and TRBJ2-2; D uncertain. Germline assignment: CDR1 SGHRS and CDR2 YFSETQ. V was pared by 0 bases and J by 0 bases, with 15 bases between. The CDR3 runs to 18 residues. The CDR3 reads CASSLVARPSPNTGELFF. DNA for the CDR3: TGCGCCAGCAGCTTGGTGGCTAGACCCTCCCCGAACACCGGGGAGCTGTTTTTT.

The chain has TRBV28 and TRBJ2-1; tentatively, D is TRBD2 (7 bases). The germline V and J ends were trimmed by 4 bases and 2 bases, with 21 bases remaining between them. The CDR3 totals 18 residues. Germline V gene sequence: CDR1 MDHEN, CDR2 SYDVKM. The CDR3 sequence is CASSSSLRGGATYNEQFF. For the CDR3, the DNA is TGTGCCAGCAGTTCGTCCCTTCGAGGGGGGGCGACCTACAATGAGCAGTTCTTC.

J is TRBJ2-1 and V is TRBV9; D possibly corresponds to TRBD1 (6 bases). Germline CDR1 is SGDLS and CDR2 is YYNGEE. V lost 4 bases and J lost 7, with 18 bases in between. The CDR3 extends over 15 amino acids. The CDR3 sequence: CASSRWGQGMNEQFF. CDR3 nucleotide sequence: TGTGCCAGCAGCCGGTGGGGACAAGGGATGAATGAGCAGTTCTTC. Full variable domain (rest looked up from reference TRBV9 and TRBJ2-1): DSGVTQTPKHLITATGQRVTLRCSPRSGDLSVYWYQQSLDQGLQFLIQYYNGEERAKGNILERFSAQQFPDLHSELNLSSLELGDSALYFCASSRWGQGMNEQFFGPGTRLTVL.

In this sample, this clonotype turned up a few times. V and J are TRBV28 and TRBJ1-6; D remains ambiguous. Looked up from germline, CDR1 is MDHEN and CDR2 is SYDVKM. The CDR3 contains 11 residues. The V and J ends lost 5 bases and 18 bases respectively, with 14 bases between them. The DNA of the CDR3 is TGTGCCAGCAGTCCAACTCGCTACCCCCACTTT. Translated: CASSPTRYPHF.

The V gene is TRBV20-1, the J gene TRBJ1-1; 7 nucleotides line up with TRBD1. The junction had 10 bases not matched to a gene; V was cut back by 1 base and J by 5 bases. In germline, CDR1 is DFQATT, CDR2 SNEGSKA (reference sequence). The length of the CDR3 is 15 residues. This chain's CDR3 is CSARGSIGGQTEAFF. CDR3 bases: TGCAGTGCTAGAGGGTCAATAGGGGGCCAAACTGAAGCTTTCTTT.

The chain combines TRBV11-2 with TRBJ2-3; 13 bases are a match to TRBD2. Germline V gene lookup returns CDR1 SGHAT and CDR2 FQNNGV. The trim removed 5 bases at V and 5 bases at J, leaving 7 bases unmatched. The CDR3 sequence is 16 residues long. The chain's CDR3 is CASSARTSGSQDTQYF. Here the CDR3 DNA reads TGTGCCAGCAGCGCACGGACTAGCGGGAGTCAAGATACGCAGTATTTT.

J is TRBJ2-1 and V is TRBV10-3; D is perhaps TRBD2 (6 bases). Trimming pared 5 bases from V and 1 base from J, leaving 18 bases between. This CDR3 has 17 residues. CDR1 and CDR2 (germline): ENHRY, SYGVKD. CDR3 nucleotides: TGTGCCATCAGTCGACTAGTTACCCAACTGTCCTACAATGAGCAGTTCTTC. Translated: CAISRLVTQLSYNEQFF.

CDR3: CASSVTSGRDNEQFF. As DNA, the CDR3 is TGCGCCAGCAGCGTGACTAGCGGGCGAGACAATGAGCAGTTCTTC. The chain links TRBV5-1 to TRBJ2-1; 10 bases are a match to TRBD2. The CDR3 spans 15 residues. V shed 4 bases, J shed 5 bases, and the junction held 6 bases outside the gene matches. Germline lookup yields CDR1 SGHRS and CDR2 YFSETQ.

This clonotype showed up just a few times. This chain joins TRBV28 and TRBJ2-7; 7 nucleotides line up with TRBD1. V lost 8 bases, J lost 0 bases, and 4 bases stayed unmatched. The length of the CDR3 is 13 residues. CDR1 and CDR2 from the germline V gene are MDHEN and SYDVKM. CDR3 amino acids: CASGGQNSYEQYF. For the CDR3, the DNA is TGTGCCAGCGGGGGACAGAACTCCTACGAGCAGTACTTC.

There are many counts of this clonotype. V gene TRBV29-1 combines with J gene TRBJ2-1; 13 bases fit TRBD2. The CDR3 has 13 amino acids. Per the germline V gene, CDR1 is SQVTM and CDR2 is ANQGSEA. J gave up 8 bases and V 7 bases, and 5 bases lay outside the gene matches. CDR3 region: CSGGLAGRDEQFF. The CDR3 DNA reads TGCAGCGGGGGACTAGCGGGAAGGGATGAGCAGTTCTTC.

This clonotype was found a few times. V usage is TRBV29-1 and J usage is TRBJ2-1; D might be TRBD2 (6 bases). The CDR3 consists of 12 residues. Trimming pared 7 bases from V and 8 bases from J, leaving 15 bases between. Germline V gene sequence: CDR1 SQVTM, CDR2 ANQGSEA. CDR3 nucleotide sequence: TGCAGCGCCAAGGGGAGGTCCGATGAGCAGTTCTTC. Protein product: CSAKGRSDEQFF.

V is TRBV29-1 and J is TRBJ1-2; 10 bases fit TRBD1. V lost 7 bases to trimming and J lost 3 bases; unmatched junction nucleotides: 5. The CDR3 has 13 residues. Per the germline V gene, CDR1 is SQVTM and CDR2 is ANQGSEA. The CDR3 here is CSAGGTGDYGYTF. CDR3 sequence (DNA): TGCAGCGCTGGAGGGACAGGGGACTATGGCTACACCTTC.

The chain carries TRBV23-1 and TRBJ2-6; 11 positions agree with TRBD1. TRBV23-1 is an open reading frame, and its role is uncertain. Germline trimming cut 4 bases from V and 4 bases from J; bases unmatched to any gene: 6. The length of the CDR3 is 17 residues. In nucleotides, the CDR3 is TGCGCCAGCAGTCGCAACGGACAGGGGGCCGGGGCCAACGTCCTGACTTTC. Its protein product is CASSRNGQGAGANVLTF.

This chain joins TRBV29-1 and TRBJ2-1; 10 bases match TRBD1. CDR1 is SQVTM, CDR2 ANQGSEA, per germline. J was trimmed by 7 bases and V by 8 bases; bases with no gene match: 8. The CDR3 runs 13 residues. The CDR3 sequence is CSQGTGVNNEQFF. The CDR3 DNA sequence: TGCAGCCAAGGGACAGGGGTCAATAATGAGCAGTTCTTC.

The rearrangement uses TRBV7-2 and TRBJ2-7; D gene ambiguous. Trimming took off 1 base at V and 5 bases at J, with 9 bases between the two ends. The CDR3 covers 13 residues. Germline V lookup: CDR1 SGHTA, CDR2 FQGNSA. The CDR3 here is CASSLEASHEQYF. CDR3 in DNA: TGTGCCAGCAGCTTAGAAGCTTCGCACGAGCAGTACTTC.

The table lists this clonotype with a few counts. V gene TRBV19 combines with J gene TRBJ2-7; a weak D match, TRBD2 (5 bases). Trimming cost V 3 bases and J 2 bases, with 11 bases left between them. This CDR3 has 14 residues. The germline CDR1 and CDR2 sequences are LNHDA and SQIVND (reference sequence). CDR3 protein: CASSIYGEPYEQYF. CDR3 in DNA: TGTGCCAGTAGTATCTACGGGGAACCCTACGAGCAGTACTTC.

This chain links TRBV15 with TRBJ2-7; 7 nucleotides match TRBD1. V gave up 8 bases and J gave up 0 bases; unmatched junction bases: 4. The CDR3 runs 13 residues. Germline lookup yields CDR1 LNHNV and CDR2 YYDKDF (reference sequence). CDR3 sequence: CATRDRVSYEQYF. CDR3 coding DNA: TGTGCCACCCGGGACAGAGTCTCCTACGAGCAGTACTTC.